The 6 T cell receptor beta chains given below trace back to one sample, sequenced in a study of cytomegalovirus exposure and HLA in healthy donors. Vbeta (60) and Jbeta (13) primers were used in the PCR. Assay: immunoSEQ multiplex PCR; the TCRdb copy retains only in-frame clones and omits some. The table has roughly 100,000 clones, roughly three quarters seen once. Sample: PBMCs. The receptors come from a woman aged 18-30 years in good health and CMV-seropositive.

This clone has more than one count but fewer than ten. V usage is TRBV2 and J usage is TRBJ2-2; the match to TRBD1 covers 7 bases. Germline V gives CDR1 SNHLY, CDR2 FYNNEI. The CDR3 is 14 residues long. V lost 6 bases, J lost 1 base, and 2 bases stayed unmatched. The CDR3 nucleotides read TGTGCCAGCAGAGGGACAGTGAACACCGGGGAGCTGTTTTTT. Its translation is CASRGTVNTGELFF.

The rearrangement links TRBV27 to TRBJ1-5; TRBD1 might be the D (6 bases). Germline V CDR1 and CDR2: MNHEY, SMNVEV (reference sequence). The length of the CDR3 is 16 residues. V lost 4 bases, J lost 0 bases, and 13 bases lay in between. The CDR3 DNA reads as TGTGCCAGCAGTTCCGGGACACCCTTTAGCAATCAGCCCCAGCATTTT. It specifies CASSSGTPFSNQPQHF.

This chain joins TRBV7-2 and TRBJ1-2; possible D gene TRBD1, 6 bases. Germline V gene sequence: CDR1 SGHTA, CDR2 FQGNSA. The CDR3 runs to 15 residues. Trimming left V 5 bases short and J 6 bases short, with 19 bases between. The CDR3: CASSPSSQGPDGYTF. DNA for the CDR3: TGTGCCAGCAGCCCCAGCAGCCAGGGGCCTGATGGCTACACCTTC.

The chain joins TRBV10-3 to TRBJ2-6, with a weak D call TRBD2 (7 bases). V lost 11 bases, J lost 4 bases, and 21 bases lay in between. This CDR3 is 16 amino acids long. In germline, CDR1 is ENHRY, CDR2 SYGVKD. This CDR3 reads CAVGGREGVGANVLTF. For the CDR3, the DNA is TGTGCCGTGGGGGGCAGGGAGGGAGTGGGGGCCAACGTCCTGACTTTC.

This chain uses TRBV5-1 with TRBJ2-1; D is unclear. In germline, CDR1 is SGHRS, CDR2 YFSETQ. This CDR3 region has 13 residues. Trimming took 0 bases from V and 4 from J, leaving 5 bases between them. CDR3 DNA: TGCGCCAGCAGCTTGGGACTTTACAATGAGCAGTTCTTC. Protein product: CASSLGLYNEQFF.

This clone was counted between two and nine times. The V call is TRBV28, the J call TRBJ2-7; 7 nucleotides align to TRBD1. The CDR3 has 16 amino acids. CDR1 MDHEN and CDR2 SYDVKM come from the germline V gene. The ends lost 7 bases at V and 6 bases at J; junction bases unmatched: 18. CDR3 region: CASTKGDSARSGEQYF. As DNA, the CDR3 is TGTGCCAGCACCAAGGGGGACAGCGCCCGTTCGGGCGAGCAGTACTTC.